This T cell receptor beta chain was retrieved from a study of TIL therapy for anti-PD-1-resistant metastatic lung cancer. CDR3 length: 11 residues. With 5 bases removed from V and 4 bases from J, the gap between germline ends came to 5 bases. The immunoSEQ assay was v3. This table comes from immunoSEQ multiplex PCR, and its TCRdb copy is limited to in-frame clones, with some not included. This sample has 20,000 or so clones, with about two thirds found just once. Time point noted: pre-treatment sample, taken before nivolumab and TIL therapy. This specimen was blood, taken at baseline. The sequence came from a person aged 25 to 80 with non-small cell lung cancer. The V and J genes are TRBV12-3 or TRBV12-4 and TRBJ1-1; D is uncertain. The CDR3 here is CASSRGTEAFF. The CDR3 DNA sequence: TGTGCCAGCAGTCGGGGCACTGAAGCTTTCTTT.